This passage covers 30 T cell receptor beta chains from one sample sequenced in a study of response to subunit inactivated influenza vaccine (dated by TCRdb to between 2018 and 2020). The library came from RT-PCR. The instrument given in TCRdb is Illumina HiSeq 2500. Clones were called with MiXCR by TCRdb after fastp trimmed the public reads at Q25, and only in-frame beta chains were retained. Every distinct CDR3 protein forms one entry, paired with its most common genes and DNA. A total of hundreds of thousands of distinct CDR3 sequences appear in this sample, 20% to 25% of them only once. Roughly 10% of the sample rests with the top ten. Here the sequenced sample was PBMCs from blood, taken less than 22 months after vaccination. The receptors stem from a man between 50 and 69 years old who received an inactivated influenza vaccine. Donor details come from another sample of the same person, matched by shared clones.

This clonotype was counted only a few times. The chain recombines TRBV20-1 with TRBJ1-6; a possible D gene is TRBD1 (5 bases). Trimming left V 1 base short and J 3 bases short, with 13 bases between. Germline V gene lookup returns CDR1 DFQATT and CDR2 SNEGSKA (reference sequence). The CDR3 extends over 16 amino acids. The CDR3, as DNA: TGCAGTGCTAGAGTCGTGGGGCCGGGCTATAATTCACCCCTCCACTTT. Translated, it gives CSARVVGPGYNSPLHF.

This clonotype was picked up many times. DNA for the CDR3: TGTGCCACCAGCAGAGATCTTAGAGGACAGGGGTTGCGCAATCAGCCCCAGCATTTT. Residues: CATSRDLRGQGLRNQPQHF. The chain carries TRBV15 and TRBJ1-5, with TRBD1 identical over 9 bases. There are 19 residues in the CDR3. The germline CDR1 and CDR2 sequences are LNHNV and YYDKDF (reference sequence). V lost 0 bases to trimming and J lost 2 bases; unmatched junction nucleotides: 11.

This clonotype has just a few counts. The chain links TRBV15 to TRBJ1-5; D is ambiguous. This CDR3 spans 16 amino acids. Trimming left V 4 bases short and J 8 bases short, with 21 bases between. Per the germline V gene, CDR1 is LNHNV and CDR2 is YYDKDF (reference sequence). The CDR3 spells CATSKFGEAAQEPQHF. CDR3 coding DNA: TGTGCCACCAGCAAGTTCGGGGAAGCGGCCCAGGAGCCCCAGCATTTT. The full variable domain, its missing parts supplied by reference TRBV15 and TRBJ1-5, is DAMVIQNPRYQVTQFGKPVTLSCSQTLNHNVMYWYQQKSSQAPKLLFHYYDKDFNNEADTPDNFQSRRPNTSFCFLDIRSPGLGDTAMYLCATSKFGEAAQEPQHFGDGTRLSIL.

Comments on this clonotype: One junction end disagrees with the germline gene, perhaps due to a read error. The chain combines TRBV28 with TRBJ1-4; 7 nucleotides agree with TRBD1. The CDR3 length is 15 residues. Germline V lookup: CDR1 MDHEN, CDR2 SYDVKM. The DNA of the CDR3 is TGTGCCAGCTGCCGGGACAGCCCTAAGTATGAAGAACTGTTTTTT. Protein: CASCRDSPKYEELFF.

CDR3 coding DNA: TGTGCCAGCAGTTGGGGGAGCGGGAGGGGTGAGACCCAGTACTTC. It encodes CASSWGSGRGETQYF. The chain employs TRBV6-5 and TRBJ2-5; 10 nucleotides agree with TRBD2. The germline V gene encodes CDR1 MNHEY and CDR2 SVGAGI. J was trimmed by 5 bases and V by 4 bases; bases with no gene match: 7. The CDR3 extends over 15 amino acids.

The chain couples TRBV12-3 or TRBV12-4 to TRBJ1-2, with a tentative D call TRBD1 (5 bases). V dropped 3 bases and J dropped 7 bases, with 15 bases sitting between them. The CDR3 runs to 14 residues. The CDR3 protein is CASSFRGSYGGYTF. CDR3 nucleotide sequence: TGTGCCAGCAGTTTTAGGGGTAGCTATGGTGGCTACACCTTC.

This clonotype was observed a handful of times. The rearrangement joins TRBV7-6 to TRBJ1-1; 9 nucleotides line up with TRBD1. Germline CDR1 is SGHVS and CDR2 is FNYEAQ. The CDR3 covers 21 residues. J gave up 0 bases and V 0 bases, and 17 bases lay outside the gene matches. In DNA form, the CDR3 reads TGTGCCAGCAGCTTAGCGAATCTTATAAATGGGACAGGGACCATGAACACTGAAGCTTTCTTT. This sequence encodes CASSLANLINGTGTMNTEAFF.

This sequence joins TRBV6-1 and TRBJ2-1, with 9 bases that match TRBD1. The CDR3 is made up of 15 amino acids. The V gene end was trimmed by 6 bases and the J gene end by 4 bases; junction bases not matched to a gene: 7. Germline-derived CDR1 and CDR2 are MNHNS and SASEGT. In nucleotides, the CDR3 is TGTGCCAGCAGACTCCGGGACAGGGCATACAATGAGCAGTTCTTC. Translation: CASRLRDRAYNEQFF.

This clonotype has at least ten counts. The chain recombines TRBV7-9 with TRBJ1-4, with D uncertain. The CDR3 sequence is 12 residues long. V was clipped by 6 bases and J by 8 bases, with 10 bases between them. Germline CDR1 SEHNR, CDR2 FQNEAQ (reference sequence). In DNA, the CDR3 is TGTGCCAGCAGTGAGATCGGGGAAAAACTGTTTTTT. Residues: CASSEIGEKLFF.

The chain employs TRBV6-5 and TRBJ1-3; D remains ambiguous. V lost 2 bases to trimming and J lost 0 bases, with 2 bases between them. The V gene's germline CDR1 is MNHEY and CDR2 SVGAGI. This CDR3 spans 13 amino acids. CDR3 sequence (DNA): TGTGCCAGCAGTTACGACTCTGGAAACACCATATATTTT. Translated, it gives CASSYDSGNTIYF.

This clonotype came up a few times. V usage is TRBV7-2 and J usage is TRBJ1-5; possibly TRBD1 for D (6 bases). The germline V gene has CDR1 SGHTA and CDR2 FQGNSA. V was clipped by 3 bases and J by 7 bases, with 13 bases between them. The CDR3 sequence is 14 residues long. In DNA, the CDR3 is TGTGCCAGCAGCTTCTCAGGTGGGGGCCAGCCCCAGCATTTT. Its translation: CASSFSGGGQPQHF.

In this sample, this clonotype turned up many times. This rearrangement joins TRBV12-3 or TRBV12-4 to TRBJ1-3; D is undetermined. V was trimmed by 4 bases and J by 2 bases, leaving 6 bases between them. CDR3 length: 13 residues. Written as DNA, the CDR3 is TGTGCCAGCAGTTCGCCAGCTGGAAACACCATATATTTT. Its protein product is CASSSPAGNTIYF.

The V gene is TRBV4-3, the J gene TRBJ2-7, with D unclear. Germline V gives CDR1 LGHNA, CDR2 YSLEER. V lost 1 base to trimming and J lost 3 bases, with 7 bases between them. CDR3 length: 13 amino acids. The CDR3 here is CASSQGTGYEQYF. DNA for the CDR3: TGCGCCAGCAGCCAAGGCACTGGCTACGAGCAGTACTTC.

The V and J genes are TRBV12-3 or TRBV12-4 and TRBJ1-3, with D possibly being TRBD1 (6 bases). The CDR3 has 14 amino acids. V was pared by 10 bases and J by 0 bases, with 13 bases between. In DNA form, the CDR3 reads TGTGCCAACCGGGACATCCACTCTGGAAACACCATATATTTT. Translated, it gives CANRDIHSGNTIYF.

CDR3 loop: CSARNSAGGTDTQYF. Written as DNA, the CDR3 is TGCAGTGCTAGAAACTCGGCAGGGGGCACAGATACGCAGTATTTT. The rearrangement joins TRBV20-1 to TRBJ2-3; perhaps TRBD1 as D (6 bases). CDR1 and CDR2 (germline): DFQATT, SNEGSKA (reference sequence). V was shortened by 2 bases and J by 1 base, with 13 bases between the two germline ends. The CDR3 is made up of 15 amino acids.

Only a few counts were recorded for this clonotype. This chain links TRBV6-1 with TRBJ1-2; a possible D gene is TRBD1 (6 bases). Per the germline V gene, CDR1 is MNHNS and CDR2 is SASEGT. The CDR3 extends over 14 amino acids. Trimming left V 2 bases short and J 8 bases short, with 15 bases between. The CDR3 region is CASSEHRDSRGYTF. CDR3 DNA: TGTGCCAGCAGTGAACACAGGGATTCGCGCGGCTACACCTTC.

There are a few counts of this clonotype. This chain joins TRBV11-2 and TRBJ2-1; 8 nucleotides agree with TRBD1. The length of the CDR3 is 14 residues. Germline V lookup: CDR1 SGHAT, CDR2 FQNNGV. Trimming took 3 bases from V and 8 from J; bases not matched to a gene: 6. CDR3 in amino acids: CASSFLDRVDEQFF. Here the CDR3 DNA reads TGTGCCAGCAGCTTCCTGGACAGGGTCGATGAGCAGTTCTTC.

V is TRBV12-3 or TRBV12-4 and J is TRBJ1-5; 9 bases align to TRBD1. The CDR3 runs 14 residues. The V gene end was trimmed by 6 bases and the J gene end by 6 bases; junction bases not matched to a gene: 6. CDR3 DNA sequence: TGTGCCAGCAGCCCACAGGGGGCTAGTCAGCCCCAGCATTTT. Translated: CASSPQGASQPQHF.

CDR3 amino acids: CSVQGALTDTQYF. The CDR3 DNA follows: TGCAGCGTACAGGGGGCGCTGACAGATACGCAGTATTTT. The rearrangement uses TRBV20-1 and TRBJ2-3; 9 bases are shared with TRBD1. The CDR3 length is 13 residues. The germline CDR1 and CDR2 sequences are DFQATT and SNEGSKA (reference sequence).

This clonotype has more than one count but fewer than ten. The chain recombines TRBV20-1 with TRBJ1-6, with 7 bases lining up with TRBD1. The CDR3 consists of 13 residues. Germline V lookup: CDR1 DFQATT, CDR2 SNEGSKA (reference sequence). With 5 bases clipped from V and 4 bases from J, the junction kept 2 bases outside the gene matches. CDR3 sequence (DNA): TGCAGTGCTGGACAGGCATATAATTCACCCCTCCACTTT. Protein product: CSAGQAYNSPLHF.

The J gene is TRBJ2-2, the V gene TRBV29-1; the D gene is possibly TRBD2 (6 bases). The CDR3 sequence is 14 residues long. Trimming cost V 4 bases and J 7 bases, with 16 bases left between them. Germline CDR1 and CDR2: SQVTM and ANQGSEA. CDR3 bases: TGCAGCGTTGGATCGGGACTCCAGCGCGGGGAGCTGTTTTTT. It translates to CSVGSGLQRGELFF.

This rearrangement joins TRBV2 to TRBJ2-1; the D gene could be TRBD1 or TRBD2 (6 bases each). V was trimmed by 7 bases and J by 8 bases, leaving 15 bases between them. CDR1 and CDR2 from the germline V gene are SNHLY and FYNNEI. The CDR3 runs to 13 residues. In DNA, the CDR3 is TGTGCCAGCAAGACGGGGGCTTGGGATGAGCAGTTCTTC. This codes for CASKTGAWDEQFF.

This sequence joins TRBV27 and TRBJ2-4, with 7 bases identical to TRBD1. The CDR3 is 16 residues long. CDR1 MNHEY and CDR2 SMNVEV come from the germline V gene (reference sequence). The V and J ends lost 2 bases and 3 bases, in that order; junction bases with no gene match: 7. The chain's CDR3 is CASSLTGVLDKNIQYF. The CDR3 DNA reads TGTGCCAGCAGTTTAACAGGGGTATTGGACAAAAACATTCAGTACTTC.

Details on this clonotype: The germline gene is not matched at one end of the junction; a read error may be the cause. The rearrangement joins TRBV12-3 or TRBV12-4 to TRBJ1-4; D ambiguous. There are 12 residues in the CDR3. CDR3 sequence reads: CASSPPGSPPSF. Written as DNA, the CDR3 is TGTGCCAGCAGTCCCCCGGGGAGCCCACCGAGTTTT.

The genes are TRBV6-1 and TRBJ2-7, with 8 bases lining up with TRBD1. This CDR3 contains 14 residues. The germline CDR1 and CDR2 sequences are MNHNS and SASEGT. The trim removed 7 bases at V and 4 bases at J, leaving 9 bases unmatched. The CDR3, as DNA: TGTGCCAGCACCTCCGGGACAGGCATTTACGAGCAGTACTTC. Its translation: CASTSGTGIYEQYF.

The table lists this clonotype with a few counts. The rearrangement joins TRBV4-3 to TRBJ2-5; a possible D gene is TRBD2 (5 bases). This CDR3 comprises 15 residues. CDR1 is LGHNA, CDR2 YSLEER, per germline. The V and J ends lost 0 bases and 5 bases respectively, with 13 bases between them. The CDR3 coding sequence is TGCGCCAGCAGCCAAGAAGAAAACCGGAGGGAGACCCAGTACTTC. It codes for CASSQEENRRETQYF.

This clonotype occurred a few times. The chain combines TRBV7-8 with TRBJ2-1, with 7 bases that match TRBD2. The CDR3 spans 15 residues. The germline V gene has CDR1 SGHVS and CDR2 FQNEAQ. Trimming took 1 base from V and 9 from J; bases not matched to a gene: 9. The DNA for the CDR3 is TGTGCCAGCAGCTTAGGACTAGCTGGTGGGATTGAGCAGTTCTTC. The encoded protein is CASSLGLAGGIEQFF.

The rearrangement links TRBV10-3 to TRBJ2-5; no definite D call. Germline loops: CDR1 ENHRY, CDR2 SYGVKD. The CDR3 extends over 13 amino acids. The V gene lost 3 bases and the J gene lost 3 bases, with 8 bases spanning the gap. The CDR3 protein is CAISEAAKETQYF. CDR3 DNA sequence: TGTGCCATCAGTGAAGCCGCTAAAGAGACCCAGTACTTC.

V usage is TRBV3-1 and J usage is TRBJ2-1, with 9 bases lining up with TRBD2. This CDR3 contains 14 residues. V shed 7 bases, J shed 1 base, and the junction held 2 bases outside the gene matches. From germline, CDR1 is LGHDT and CDR2 YNNKEL (reference sequence). The CDR3 DNA sequence: TGTGCCAGCACCACTAGCGGGTCCTACAATGAGCAGTTCTTC. Amino acids: CASTTSGSYNEQFF.

This clonotype appeared a few times. The chain combines TRBV20-1 with TRBJ1-2; D is ambiguous. This CDR3 is 8 amino acids long. The germline gives CDR1 DFQATT, CDR2 SNEGSKA (reference sequence). V was pared by 6 bases and J by 7 bases, with 3 bases between. In DNA form, the CDR3 reads TGCAGTGCCGGTGGCTACACCTTC. This gives the protein CSAGGYTF.